This TCR beta chain emerged from a study of blood T cell dynamics during melanoma immunotherapy. Study-level background: First-line therapy was either pembrolizumab or nivolumab with ipilimumab for metastatic melanoma.

Measured with immunoSEQ multiplex PCR; TCRdb has only the in-frame clones, and not every one. The table shows 7,000 to 8,500 clones, with 85% to 90% occurring only once. For this clone: Its antigen remains unidentified.

Whole-study findings and limits: Unlike progressors, later disease-control patients had W3 repertoires gaining clonality or diversity.

CDR3 length: 16 residues. After removal of 0 bases from V and 5 bases from J, the junction contained 9 bases not matched to a gene. The germline V gene encodes CDR1 KGHSH and CDR2 LQKENI. Time point defined: week 3, after first cycle of checkpoint inhibitor. This TCR was recovered from a human donor with melanoma. The rearrangement joins TRBV18 to TRBJ2-5; 7 bases are a match to TRBD2. The source material was blood, sampled from a patient treated with checkpoint blockade. In nucleotides, the CDR3 is TGTGCCAGCTCACCACCGCGCTGGCCGGGGGGTGAGACCCAGTACTTC. Its translation: CASSPPRWPGGETQYF.